Below are 5 T cell receptor beta chains sequenced from a single sample in a study of control samples from healthy donors and cancer patients (dated by TCRdb to the early 2020s). The method was the immunoSEQ multiplex PCR assay. Drawn from immuneACCESS, this table holds only the in-frame rearrangements with V and J called that TCRdb kept. Clones are partly lost; checked studies trace under half to an unresolved V gene and leave the rest unexplained. The sample yields some 120,000 clones; approximately 95% were counted once. The biggest ten clones account for 3.6% of the sample. The sequencing sample was made of blood. The receptors originated from a man under 40 in good health.

This clone was counted once. The V call is TRBV4-3, the J call TRBJ2-4; no firm D call. CDR1 and CDR2 from the germline V gene are LGHNA and YSLEER. This CDR3 is 17 amino acids long. Trimming stripped 1 base from V and 0 bases from J, with 13 bases between. The DNA for the CDR3 is TGCGCCAGCAGCCAAGGAAAGTTAAGGTTAGCCAAAAACATTCAGTACTTC. It specifies CASSQGKLRLAKNIQYF.

The chain carries TRBV19 and TRBJ2-1; 8 nucleotides match TRBD1. This CDR3 spans 13 amino acids. Trimming took 3 bases from V and 7 from J; bases not matched to a gene: 2. Looked up from germline, CDR1 is LNHDA and CDR2 is SQIVND (reference sequence). Written as DNA, the CDR3 is TGTGCCAGTAGTATTTACAGGGGGAATGAGCAGTTCTTC. This codes for CASSIYRGNEQFF.

J is TRBJ2-5 and V is TRBV6-5; D call uncertain. The CDR3 runs to 13 residues. CDR1 MNHEY and CDR2 SVGAGI come from the germline V gene. V was pared by 8 bases and J by 6 bases, with 16 bases between. The CDR3: CASFSSEAKTQYF. CDR3 nucleotide sequence: TGTGCCAGCTTTTCCTCCGAAGCGAAGACCCAGTACTTC.

The chain employs TRBV7-3 and TRBJ2-2; D is unresolved. Per germline, CDR1 SGHTA and CDR2 FQGTGA. V lost 4 bases to trimming and J lost 5 bases, with 8 bases between them. This CDR3 region has 13 residues. In nucleotides, the CDR3 is TGTGCCAGCAGCTCCGGTTGGACCGGGGAGCTGTTTTTT. Encoded protein: CASSSGWTGELFF. Looking up the rest from reference TRBV7-3 and TRBJ2-2 gives the full variable domain: GAGVSQTPSNKVTEKGKYVELRCDPISGHTALYWYRQSLGQGPEFLIYFQGTGAADDSGLPNDRFFAVRPEGSVSTLKIQRTERGDSAVYLCASSSGWTGELFFGEGSRLTVL.

The rearrangement uses TRBV27 and TRBJ1-4; D is undetermined. This CDR3 region has 15 residues. V was trimmed by 2 bases and J by 5 bases, leaving 12 bases between them. The V gene's germline CDR1 is MNHEY and CDR2 SMNVEV (reference sequence). CDR3 DNA sequence: TGTGCCAGCAGTTTAAATTCAGGAGAAAATGAAAAACTGTTTTTT. Translated, it gives CASSLNSGENEKLFF.